This note documents a single T cell receptor (beta chain) sequence. The antigen remains unidentified. CDR3 length: 14 residues. V lost 6 bases and J lost 4; bases outside the gene matches: 4. The germline gives CDR1 SGHVS, CDR2 FQNEAQ. TCRdb keeps only in-frame clones here, not all; method: immunoSEQ multiplex PCR. This sample carries 84,000 or so clones, roughly nine tenths of them seen once, and the ten largest clones take less than 1.6%. These data come from a study of T cell responses to AZD1222 COVID-19 vaccine. Study-wide results and limits: Females made up more of the donors, who were largely white British, and clonal diversity may have come out too low. The breadth and depth of Spike-specific TCRs increased once two AZD1222 doses had been given. Only a handful of AZD1222 recipients, roughly 6 in all, had baseline seropositivity. Spike was spanned by vaccine-associated CD4 TCRs, which were dominant at 160-218 and 743-854.

This sample comprised peripheral blood, obtained on day 0 of AZD1222 vaccination. This clonotype was sampled from an adult in good health. The chain has TRBV7-8 and TRBJ2-1; TRBD2 agrees at 9 bases. The CDR3 region is CASSRSGSYNEQFF. CDR3 DNA sequence: TGTGCCAGCAGTCGTAGCGGGAGTTACAATGAGCAGTTCTTC.